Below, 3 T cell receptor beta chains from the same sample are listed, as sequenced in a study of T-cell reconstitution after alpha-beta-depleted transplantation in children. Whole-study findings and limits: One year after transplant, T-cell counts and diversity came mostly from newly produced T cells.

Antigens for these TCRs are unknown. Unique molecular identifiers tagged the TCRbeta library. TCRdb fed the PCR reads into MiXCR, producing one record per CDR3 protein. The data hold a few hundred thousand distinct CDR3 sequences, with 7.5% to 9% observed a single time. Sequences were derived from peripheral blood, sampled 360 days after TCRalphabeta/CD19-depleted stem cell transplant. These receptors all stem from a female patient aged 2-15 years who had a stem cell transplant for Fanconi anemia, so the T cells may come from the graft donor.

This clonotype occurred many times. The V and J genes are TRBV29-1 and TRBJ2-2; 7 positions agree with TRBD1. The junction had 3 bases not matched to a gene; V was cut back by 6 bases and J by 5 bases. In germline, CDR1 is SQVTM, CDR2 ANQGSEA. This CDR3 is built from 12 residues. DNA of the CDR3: TGCAGCGTCAGACAGGGAACCGGGGAGCTGTTTTTT. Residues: CSVRQGTGELFF.

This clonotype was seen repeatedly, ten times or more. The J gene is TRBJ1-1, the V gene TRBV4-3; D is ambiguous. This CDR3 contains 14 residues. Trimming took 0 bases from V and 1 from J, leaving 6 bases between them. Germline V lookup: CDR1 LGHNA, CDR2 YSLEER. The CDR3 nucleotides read TGCGCCAGCAGCCAAGATGGACCGAACACTGAAGCTTTCTTT. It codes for CASSQDGPNTEAFF.

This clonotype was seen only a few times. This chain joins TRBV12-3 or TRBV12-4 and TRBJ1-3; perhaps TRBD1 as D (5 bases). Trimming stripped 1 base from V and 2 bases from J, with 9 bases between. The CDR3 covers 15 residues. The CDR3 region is CASSLGQIPGNTIYF. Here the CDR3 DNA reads TGTGCCAGCAGTTTAGGACAGATCCCTGGAAACACCATATATTTT.